Shown below are 18 T cell receptor beta chains from a single sample sequenced in a study of siplizumab effects on memory and regulatory T cells. Here immunoSEQ multiplex PCR was the method, and the copy in TCRdb shows in-frame clones only, minus some. The data show some 110,000 clones, with about 92% seen just once and 0.32% held by the top ten. Material: CD4+ T cells sorted from blood. The receptors were gathered from a human donor in good health.

The chain links TRBV6-5 to TRBJ2-7; D is ambiguous. In germline, CDR1 is MNHEY, CDR2 SVGAGI. V was clipped by 4 bases and J by 0 bases, with 4 bases between them. The CDR3 loop spans 12 amino acids. In DNA form, the CDR3 reads TGTGCCAGCAGTTCCGACTCCTACGAGCAGTACTTC. Protein product: CASSSDSYEQYF.

This sequence joins TRBV12-5 and TRBJ2-1; possibly TRBD2 for D (6 bases). V shed 2 bases and J shed 4 bases, with 15 bases lying between them. CDR1 is LGHNT and CDR2 is FRNRAP in the germline V gene. This CDR3 spans 16 amino acids. CDR3: CASGLSFGSLYNEQFF. DNA for the CDR3: TGTGCTAGTGGTTTGAGTTTCGGGAGCCTTTACAATGAGCAGTTCTTC.

This clone has a handful of counts. The chain links TRBV15 to TRBJ1-5, with D uncertain. The CDR3 has 13 amino acids. V gave up 0 bases and J gave up 7 bases, with 7 bases separating them. The germline CDR1 and CDR2 sequences are LNHNV and YYDKDF (reference sequence). The CDR3 is CATSRDVTQPQHF. The CDR3 DNA reads TGTGCCACCAGCAGAGATGTGACGCAGCCCCAGCATTTT.

The chain links TRBV19 to TRBJ1-5; D perhaps matches TRBD1 (6 bases). V was shortened by 5 bases and J by 6 bases, with 20 bases between the two germline ends. The CDR3 loop spans 16 amino acids. Germline V lookup: CDR1 LNHDA, CDR2 SQIVND (reference sequence). The CDR3 coding sequence is TGTGCCAGTAGTCCAACCGGGGGCCAGGGGTTTCAGCCCCAGCATTTT. Amino acid sequence: CASSPTGGQGFQPQHF.

The sample holds one count of this clone. The V gene is TRBV5-1, the J gene TRBJ2-7; TRBD1 aligns across 8 bases. The J segment lost 3 bases and the V segment lost 4 bases, leaving 6 bases of the junction unmatched. The CDR3 runs to 14 residues. Germline lookup yields CDR1 SGHRS and CDR2 YFSETQ. The CDR3 coding sequence is TGCGCCAGCAGCACTATGACAGGGGACTACGAGCAGTACTTC. It yields the protein CASSTMTGDYEQYF.

The CDR3 nucleotides are TGTGCCAGCAGCTCGCCCAGATTTTACACAGATACGCAGTATTTT. Its translation: CASSSPRFYTDTQYF. This chain uses TRBV5-6 with TRBJ2-3; D not resolved. This CDR3 spans 15 amino acids. Trimming left V 3 bases short and J 2 bases short, with 13 bases between. Germline V gene sequence: CDR1 SGHDT, CDR2 YYEEEE.

The chain combines TRBV10-3 with TRBJ2-7; D is possibly TRBD1 or TRBD2 (5 bases each). Germline CDR1 reads ENHRY; CDR2 reads SYGVKD. Trimming cost V 6 bases and J 7 bases, with 16 bases left between them. This CDR3 has 13 residues. The CDR3 DNA follows: TGTGCCATCAGCGGACCCCTAGAGGGGGAGCAGTACTTC. Translated, it gives CAISGPLEGEQYF.

The chain employs TRBV5-1 and TRBJ2-1; 13 bases line up with TRBD2. V lost 4 bases, J lost 0 bases, and 4 bases stayed unmatched. This CDR3 has 17 amino acids. Germline-derived CDR1 and CDR2 are SGHRS and YFSETQ. CDR3 DNA sequence: TGCGCCAGCAGCGCACTAGCGGGGGGGAGCTCCTACAATGAGCAGTTCTTC. Protein: CASSALAGGSSYNEQFF.

The chain couples TRBV10-3 to TRBJ2-7, with D possibly matching TRBD1 (6 bases). This CDR3 is 15 amino acids long. The V end lost 3 bases, the J end lost 0 bases, and 12 bases lay between the germline ends. Germline CDR1 and CDR2: ENHRY and SYGVKD. Written as DNA, the CDR3 is TGTGCCATCAGTGAATCACAGGGTGCCTCCTACGAGCAGTACTTC. This gives the protein CAISESQGASYEQYF.

The chain carries TRBV27 and TRBJ2-7; 10 bases agree with TRBD1. This CDR3 spans 15 amino acids. CDR1 and CDR2 (germline): MNHEY, SMNVEV (reference sequence). Germline trimming cut 6 bases from V and 2 bases from J; bases unmatched to any gene: 7. The CDR3 here is CASSWDRGSTYEQYF. The CDR3 bases are TGTGCCAGCAGCTGGGACAGGGGATCCACCTACGAGCAGTACTTC.

V gene TRBV11-3 combines with J gene TRBJ2-7, with D possibly being TRBD1 (5 bases). With 4 bases removed from V and 2 bases from J, the gap between germline ends came to 6 bases. The germline CDR1 and CDR2 sequences are SGHNT and YENEEA. The CDR3 extends over 12 amino acids. This CDR3 reads CASSSGTYEQYF. CDR3 coding DNA: TGTGCCAGCAGCTCAGGGACCTACGAGCAGTACTTC.

V is TRBV5-1 and J is TRBJ2-2, with D unclear. The CDR3 loop spans 14 amino acids. Trimming cost V 5 bases and J 0 bases, with 8 bases left between them. Germline values: CDR1 SGHRS, CDR2 YFSETQ. The CDR3 loop reads CASRYLPNTGELFF. CDR3 coding DNA: TGCGCCAGCAGGTATCTGCCGAACACCGGGGAGCTGTTTTTT.

The J gene is TRBJ2-2, the V gene TRBV2; D possibly uses TRBD1 or TRBD2 (5 bases each). V shed 3 bases and J shed 6 bases, with 17 bases lying between them. The length of the CDR3 is 16 residues. CDR1 is SNHLY, CDR2 FYNNEI, per germline. CDR3 DNA sequence: TGTGCCAGCAGTGACCTTAACATGAGGGGCCCCGGGGAGCTGTTTTTT. Amino acid sequence: CASSDLNMRGPGELFF.

The chain recombines TRBV6-6 with TRBJ1-2, with 7 bases lining up with TRBD1. V lost 6 bases to trimming and J lost 8 bases; unmatched junction nucleotides: 12. The CDR3 runs to 14 residues. CDR1 is MNHNY, CDR2 SVGAGI, per germline (reference sequence). In DNA, the CDR3 is TGTGCCAGCAGGGATTTCGAGGGGGCGCCAGGCTACACCTTC. Translated, it gives CASRDFEGAPGYTF.

V gene TRBV29-1 combines with J gene TRBJ2-1; D perhaps matches TRBD1 (6 bases). Trimming pared 4 bases from V and 9 bases from J, leaving 13 bases between. CDR1 is SQVTM and CDR2 is ANQGSEA in the germline V gene. CDR3 length equals 12 residues. CDR3 amino acids: CSVGQGIGEQFF. CDR3 nucleotides: TGCAGCGTTGGTCAGGGGATCGGTGAGCAGTTCTTC.

The chain recombines TRBV7-9 with TRBJ1-1; no clear D. The germline V gene has CDR1 SEHNR and CDR2 FQNEAQ (reference sequence). The V and J ends lost 1 base and 1 base respectively, with 7 bases between them. This CDR3 spans 14 amino acids. As DNA, the CDR3 is TGTGCCAGCAGCTTAGTACCAGGGAACACTGAAGCTTTCTTT. Encoded protein: CASSLVPGNTEAFF.

The chain employs TRBV6-1 and TRBJ1-1; the D gene is possibly TRBD1 (5 bases). CDR3 length equals 14 residues. Germline CDR1 is MNHNS and CDR2 is SASEGT. V gave up 2 bases and J gave up 7 bases, with 14 bases separating them. The CDR3 region has the DNA TGTGCCAGCAGTGAATCGGTAAGGGGTGGTGAAGCTTTCTTT. Its translation: CASSESVRGGEAFF.

As concerns this clone: The same CDR3 is also encoded by other DNA sequences in this sample. The gene calls are TRBV7-9 and TRBJ2-2, with D perhaps matching TRBD2 (5 bases). From germline, CDR1 is SEHNR and CDR2 FQNEAQ (reference sequence). Trimming shortened V by 3 bases and J by 4 bases, and 6 bases separated the two germline ends. The CDR3 runs 13 residues. Here the CDR3 reads CASSLGATGELFF. The CDR3 DNA is TGTGCCAGCAGCTTGGGAGCCACCGGGGAGCTGTTTTTT.